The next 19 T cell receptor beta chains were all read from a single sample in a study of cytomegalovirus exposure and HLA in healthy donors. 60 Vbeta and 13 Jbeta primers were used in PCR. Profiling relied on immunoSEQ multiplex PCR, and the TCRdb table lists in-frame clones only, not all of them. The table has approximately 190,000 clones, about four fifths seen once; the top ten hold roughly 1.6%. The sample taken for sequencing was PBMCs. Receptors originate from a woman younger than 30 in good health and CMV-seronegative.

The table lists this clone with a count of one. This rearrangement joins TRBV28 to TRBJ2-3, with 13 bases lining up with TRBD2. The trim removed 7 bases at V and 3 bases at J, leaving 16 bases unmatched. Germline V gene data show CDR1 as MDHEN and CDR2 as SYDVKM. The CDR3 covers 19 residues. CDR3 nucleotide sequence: TGTGCCAGCATCCCTCGACTAGCGGGAGGAAGACGTGGGACAGATACGCAGTATTTT. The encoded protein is CASIPRLAGGRRGTDTQYF.

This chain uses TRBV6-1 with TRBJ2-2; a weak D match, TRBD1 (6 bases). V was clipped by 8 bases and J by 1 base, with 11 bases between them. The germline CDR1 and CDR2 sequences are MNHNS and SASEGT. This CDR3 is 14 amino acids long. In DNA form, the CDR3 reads TGTGCCAGCCAGGGGACGGGGAACACCGGGGAGCTGTTTTTT. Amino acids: CASQGTGNTGELFF.

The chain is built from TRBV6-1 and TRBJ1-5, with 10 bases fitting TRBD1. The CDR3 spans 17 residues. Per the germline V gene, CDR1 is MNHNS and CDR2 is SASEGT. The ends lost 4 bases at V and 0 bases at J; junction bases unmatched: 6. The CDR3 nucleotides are TGTGCCAGCAGTGGGGGGACAGGGGTTCATAGCAATCAGCCCCAGCATTTT. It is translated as CASSGGTGVHSNQPQHF.

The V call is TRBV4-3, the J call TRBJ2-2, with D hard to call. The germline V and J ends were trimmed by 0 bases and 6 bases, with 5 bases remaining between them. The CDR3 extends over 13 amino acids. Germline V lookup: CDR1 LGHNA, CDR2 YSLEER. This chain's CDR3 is CASSQDLPGELFF. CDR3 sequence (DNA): TGCGCCAGCAGCCAAGATCTCCCCGGGGAGCTGTTTTTT.

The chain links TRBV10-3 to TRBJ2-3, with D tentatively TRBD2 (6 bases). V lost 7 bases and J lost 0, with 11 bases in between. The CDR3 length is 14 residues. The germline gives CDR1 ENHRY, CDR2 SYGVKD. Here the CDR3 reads CAIKSGQSTDTQYF. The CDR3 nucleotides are TGTGCCATCAAGAGCGGGCAGAGCACAGATACGCAGTATTTT.

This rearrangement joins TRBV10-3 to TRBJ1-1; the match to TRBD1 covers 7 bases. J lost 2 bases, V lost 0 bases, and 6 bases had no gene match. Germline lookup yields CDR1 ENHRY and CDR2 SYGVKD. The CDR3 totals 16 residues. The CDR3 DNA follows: TGTGCCATCAGTGAGTCGATTGGAGGGGGCAACACTGAAGCTTTCTTT. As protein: CAISESIGGGNTEAFF.

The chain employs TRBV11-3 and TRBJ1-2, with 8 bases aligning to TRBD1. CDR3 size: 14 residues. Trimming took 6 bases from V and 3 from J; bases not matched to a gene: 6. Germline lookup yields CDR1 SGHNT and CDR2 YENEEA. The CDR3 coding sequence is TGTGCCAGCAGTTCTCCGGGACAGGACTATGGCTACACCTTC. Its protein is CASSSPGQDYGYTF. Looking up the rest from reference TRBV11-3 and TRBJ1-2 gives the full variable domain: EAGVVQSPRYKIIEKKQPVAFWCNPISGHNTLYWYLQNLGQGPELLIRYENEEAVDDSQLPKDRFSAERLKGVDSTLKIQPAELGDSAVYLCASSSPGQDYGYTFGSGTRLTVV.

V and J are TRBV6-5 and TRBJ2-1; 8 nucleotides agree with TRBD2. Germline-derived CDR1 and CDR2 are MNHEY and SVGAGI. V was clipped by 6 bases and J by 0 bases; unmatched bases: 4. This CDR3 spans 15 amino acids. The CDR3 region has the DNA TGTGCCAGCAGGGAGCGGGAGAGCTCCTACAATGAGCAGTTCTTC. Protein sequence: CASRERESSYNEQFF.

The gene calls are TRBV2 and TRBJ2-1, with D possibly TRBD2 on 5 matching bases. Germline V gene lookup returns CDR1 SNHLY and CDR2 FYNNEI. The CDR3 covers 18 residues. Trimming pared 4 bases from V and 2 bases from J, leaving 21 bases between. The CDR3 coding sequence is TGTGCCAGCAGTGGGTCCCTGAACCGTGGGAGTACCTACAATGAGCAGTTCTTC. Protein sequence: CASSGSLNRGSTYNEQFF.

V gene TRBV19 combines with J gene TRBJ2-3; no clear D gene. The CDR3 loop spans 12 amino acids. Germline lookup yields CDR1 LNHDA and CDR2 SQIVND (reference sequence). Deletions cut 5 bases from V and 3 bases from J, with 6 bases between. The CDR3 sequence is CASSPRTDTQYF. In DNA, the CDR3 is TGTGCCAGTAGTCCCAGGACAGATACGCAGTATTTT.

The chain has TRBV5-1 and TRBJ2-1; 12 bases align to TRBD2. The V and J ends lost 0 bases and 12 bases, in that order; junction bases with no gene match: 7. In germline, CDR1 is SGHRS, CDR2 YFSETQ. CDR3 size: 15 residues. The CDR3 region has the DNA TGCGCCAGCAGCTTGGAAGGTGGACTAGCGGGATTGCAGTTCTTC. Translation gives CASSLEGGLAGLQFF.

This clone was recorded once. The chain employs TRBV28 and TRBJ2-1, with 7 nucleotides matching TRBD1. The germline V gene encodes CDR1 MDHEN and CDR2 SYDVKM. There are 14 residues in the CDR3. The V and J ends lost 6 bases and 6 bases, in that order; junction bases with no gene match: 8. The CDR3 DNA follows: TGTGCCAGCAGCTTTGGACAGGTTATCAATGAGCAGTTCTTC. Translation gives CASSFGQVINEQFF.

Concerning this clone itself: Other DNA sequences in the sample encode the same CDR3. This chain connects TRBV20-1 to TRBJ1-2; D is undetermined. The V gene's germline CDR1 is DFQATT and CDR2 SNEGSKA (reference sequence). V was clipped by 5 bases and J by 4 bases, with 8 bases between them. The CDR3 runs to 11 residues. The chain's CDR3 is CSARAGYGYTF. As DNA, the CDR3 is TGCAGTGCTCGAGCGGGCTATGGCTACACCTTC.

DNA for the CDR3: TGTGCCAGCAGCCCCGGACTAGCGGGAGGAGGAGGGCAGTATTTT. Protein sequence: CASSPGLAGGGGQYF. The chain employs TRBV6-5 and TRBJ2-3; 14 bases match TRBD2. V lost 6 bases, J lost 11 bases, and 10 bases stayed unmatched. The CDR3 has 15 amino acids. Germline lookup yields CDR1 MNHEY and CDR2 SVGAGI.

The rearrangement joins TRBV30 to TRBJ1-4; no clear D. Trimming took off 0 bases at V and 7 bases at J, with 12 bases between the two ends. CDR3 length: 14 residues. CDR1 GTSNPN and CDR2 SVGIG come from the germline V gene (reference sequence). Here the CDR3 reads CAWSVSLGGEKLFF. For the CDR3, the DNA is TGTGCCTGGAGTGTTTCATTAGGAGGTGAAAAACTGTTTTTT.

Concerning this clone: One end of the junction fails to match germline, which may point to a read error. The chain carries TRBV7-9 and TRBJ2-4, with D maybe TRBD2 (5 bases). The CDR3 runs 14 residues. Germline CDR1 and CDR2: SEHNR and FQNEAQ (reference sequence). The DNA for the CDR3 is TGTTCCAGCAGCTTATTAGGACGGGGAAACATTCAGTACTTC. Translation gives CSSSLLGRGNIQYF.

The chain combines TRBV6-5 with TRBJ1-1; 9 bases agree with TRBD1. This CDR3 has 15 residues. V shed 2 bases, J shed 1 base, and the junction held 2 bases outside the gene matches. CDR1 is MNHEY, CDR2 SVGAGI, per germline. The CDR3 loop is CASSYGDRENTEAFF. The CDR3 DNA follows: TGTGCCAGCAGTTACGGGGACAGGGAGAACACTGAAGCTTTCTTT.

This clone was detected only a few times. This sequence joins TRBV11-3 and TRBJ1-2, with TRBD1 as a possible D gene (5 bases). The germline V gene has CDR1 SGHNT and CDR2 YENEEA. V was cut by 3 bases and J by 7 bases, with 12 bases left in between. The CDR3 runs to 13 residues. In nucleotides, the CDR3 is TGTGCCAGCAGCTTCGGGGGATCCAGTGGCTACACCTTC. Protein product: CASSFGGSSGYTF.

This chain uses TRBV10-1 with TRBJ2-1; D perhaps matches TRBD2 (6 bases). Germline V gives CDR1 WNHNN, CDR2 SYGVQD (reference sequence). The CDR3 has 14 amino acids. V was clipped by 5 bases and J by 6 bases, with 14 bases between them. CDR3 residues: CASSPRAGTNEQFF. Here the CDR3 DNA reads TGCGCCAGCAGTCCCCGCGCGGGGACCAATGAGCAGTTCTTC.